This TCR beta chain was documented in a study of neoadjuvant anti-PD-1 for oral cavity cancer. Sequencing was performed with immunoSEQ multiplex PCR; in TCRdb, only in-frame clones are kept and a portion is missing. Of under 85,000 clones detected, roughly 80% appear once; the ten largest clones hold around 3%. The germline V gene has CDR1 MNHNS and CDR2 SASEGT. The length of the CDR3 is 13 residues. V dropped 4 bases and J dropped 1 base, with 7 bases sitting between them. The rearrangement links TRBV6-1 to TRBJ1-1; D gene unclear. The source of this sequence is a person aged 40-85 years with oral cavity squamous cell carcinoma. The sequenced sample was PBMCs, obtained before nivolumab (anti-PD-1) treatment. The CDR3, as DNA: TGTGCCAGCAGTGGCACAGCGAACACTGAAGCTTTCTTT. This gives the protein CASSGTANTEAFF.